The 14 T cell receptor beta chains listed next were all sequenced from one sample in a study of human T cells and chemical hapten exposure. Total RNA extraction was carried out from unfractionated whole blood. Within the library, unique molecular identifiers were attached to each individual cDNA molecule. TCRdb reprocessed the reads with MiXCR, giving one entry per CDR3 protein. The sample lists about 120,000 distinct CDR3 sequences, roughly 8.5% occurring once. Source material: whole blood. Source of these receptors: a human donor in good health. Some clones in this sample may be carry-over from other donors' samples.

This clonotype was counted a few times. DNA of the CDR3: TGTGCCAGCAGTTTTAGGGGCTACGAGCAGTACTTC. Translation: CASSFRGYEQYF. The chain uses TRBV12-3 or TRBV12-4 and TRBJ2-7, with D possibly being TRBD1 (5 bases). Trimming cost V 3 bases and J 3 bases, with 6 bases left between them. The CDR3 sequence is 12 residues long.

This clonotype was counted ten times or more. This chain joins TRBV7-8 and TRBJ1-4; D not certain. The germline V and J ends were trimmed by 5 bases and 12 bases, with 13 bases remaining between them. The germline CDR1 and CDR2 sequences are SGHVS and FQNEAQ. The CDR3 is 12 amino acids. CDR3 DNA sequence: TGTGCCAGCAGCGCGGGCCTTAGTGAACTGTTTTTT. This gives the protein CASSAGLSELFF.

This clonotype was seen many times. The CDR3 sequence is CASSDSYYGYTF. The CDR3 DNA reads TGTGCCAGCAGTGACAGCTACTATGGCTACACCTTC. The chain has TRBV6-1 and TRBJ1-2, with D uncertain. Germline V CDR1 and CDR2: MNHNS, SASEGT. Trimming removed 3 bases at V and 3 bases at J, with 5 bases between. This CDR3 spans 12 amino acids.

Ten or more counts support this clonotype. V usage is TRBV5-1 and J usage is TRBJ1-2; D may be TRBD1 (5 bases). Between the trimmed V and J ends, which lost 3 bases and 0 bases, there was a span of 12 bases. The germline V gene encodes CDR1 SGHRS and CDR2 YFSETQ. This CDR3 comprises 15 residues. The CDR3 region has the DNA TGCGCCAGCAGCTGGGACCGACAAGCTAACTATGGCTACACCTTC. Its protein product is CASSWDRQANYGYTF.

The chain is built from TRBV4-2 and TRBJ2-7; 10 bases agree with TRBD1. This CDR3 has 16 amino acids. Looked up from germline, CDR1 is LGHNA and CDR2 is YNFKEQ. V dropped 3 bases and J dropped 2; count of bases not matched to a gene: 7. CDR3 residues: CASSQTRQGAAYEQYF. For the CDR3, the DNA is TGTGCCAGCAGCCAGACCCGACAGGGGGCCGCCTACGAGCAGTACTTC.

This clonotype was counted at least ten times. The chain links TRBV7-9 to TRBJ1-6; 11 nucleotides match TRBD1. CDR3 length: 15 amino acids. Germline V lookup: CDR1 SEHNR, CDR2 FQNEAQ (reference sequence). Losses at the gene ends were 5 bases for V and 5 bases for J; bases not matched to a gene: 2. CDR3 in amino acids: CASSLGQGDNSPLHF. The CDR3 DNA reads TGTGCCAGCAGCCTGGGACAGGGGGATAATTCACCCCTCCACTTT.

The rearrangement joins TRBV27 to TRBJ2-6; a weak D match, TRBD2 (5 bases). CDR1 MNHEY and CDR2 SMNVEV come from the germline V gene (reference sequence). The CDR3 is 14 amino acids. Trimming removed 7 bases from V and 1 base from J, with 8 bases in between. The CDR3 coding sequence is TGTGCCAGCACCCCGGGGTCTGGGGCCAACGTCCTGACTTTC. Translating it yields CASTPGSGANVLTF.

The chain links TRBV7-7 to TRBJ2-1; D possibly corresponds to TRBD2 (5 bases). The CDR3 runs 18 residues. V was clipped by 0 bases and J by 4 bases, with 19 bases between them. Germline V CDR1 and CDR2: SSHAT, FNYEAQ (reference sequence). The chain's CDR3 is CASSLAPSGRELYNEQFF. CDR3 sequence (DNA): TGTGCCAGCAGCTTAGCCCCGAGTGGGAGAGAACTTTACAATGAGCAGTTCTTC.

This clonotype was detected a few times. CDR3 coding DNA: TGTGCCATCATGGGGGACCAGAACACTGAAGCTTTCTTT. This codes for CAIMGDQNTEAFF. This sequence joins TRBV10-3 and TRBJ1-1, with D possibly being TRBD1 (5 bases). CDR3 size: 13 residues. Germline V CDR1 and CDR2: ENHRY, SYGVKD. The V gene lost 7 bases and the J gene lost 1 base, with 10 bases spanning the gap.

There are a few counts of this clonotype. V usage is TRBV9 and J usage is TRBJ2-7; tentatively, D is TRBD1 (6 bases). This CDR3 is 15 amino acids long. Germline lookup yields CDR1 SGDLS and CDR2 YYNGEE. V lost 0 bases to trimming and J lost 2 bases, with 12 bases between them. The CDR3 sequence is CASSVGSTGTYEQYF. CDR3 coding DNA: TGTGCCAGCAGCGTAGGGTCCACAGGGACCTACGAGCAGTACTTC.

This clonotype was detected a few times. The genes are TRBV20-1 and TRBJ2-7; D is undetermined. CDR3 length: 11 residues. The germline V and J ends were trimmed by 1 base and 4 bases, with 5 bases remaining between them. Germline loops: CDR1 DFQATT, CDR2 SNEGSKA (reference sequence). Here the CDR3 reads CSARGIYEQYF. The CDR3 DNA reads TGCAGTGCTAGAGGGATTTACGAGCAGTACTTC.

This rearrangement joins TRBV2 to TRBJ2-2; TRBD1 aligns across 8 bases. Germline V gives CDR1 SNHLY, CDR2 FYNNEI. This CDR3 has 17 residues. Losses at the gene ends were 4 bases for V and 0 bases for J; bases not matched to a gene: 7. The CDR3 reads CASSAWDRRPNTGELFF. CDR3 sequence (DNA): TGTGCCAGCAGTGCTTGGGACAGGCGGCCGAACACCGGGGAGCTGTTTTTT.

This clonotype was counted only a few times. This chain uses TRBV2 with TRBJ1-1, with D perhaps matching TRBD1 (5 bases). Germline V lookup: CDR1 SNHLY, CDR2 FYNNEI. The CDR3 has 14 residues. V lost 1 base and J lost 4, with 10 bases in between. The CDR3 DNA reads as TGTGCCAGCAGTGAAGGGGGGGGAGGCACTGAAGCTTTCTTT. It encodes CASSEGGGGTEAFF.

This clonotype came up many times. The CDR3 sequence: CASSPAGGTGQPQHF. The CDR3 DNA reads TGCGCCAGCAGCCCAGCTGGGGGGACTGGTCAGCCCCAGCATTTT. The chain couples TRBV5-1 to TRBJ1-5; D possibly corresponds to TRBD1 (5 bases). In germline, CDR1 is SGHRS, CDR2 YFSETQ. V was pared by 4 bases and J by 6 bases, with 17 bases between. CDR3 size: 15 residues. The full variable domain, in which reference TRBV5-1 and TRBJ1-5 provide the parts outside the CDR3, is KAGVTQTPRYLIKTRGQQVTLSCSPISGHRSVSWYQQTPGQGLQFLFEYFSETQRNKGNFPGRFSGRQFSNSRSEMNVSTLELGDSALYLCASSPAGGTGQPQHFGDGTRLSIL.